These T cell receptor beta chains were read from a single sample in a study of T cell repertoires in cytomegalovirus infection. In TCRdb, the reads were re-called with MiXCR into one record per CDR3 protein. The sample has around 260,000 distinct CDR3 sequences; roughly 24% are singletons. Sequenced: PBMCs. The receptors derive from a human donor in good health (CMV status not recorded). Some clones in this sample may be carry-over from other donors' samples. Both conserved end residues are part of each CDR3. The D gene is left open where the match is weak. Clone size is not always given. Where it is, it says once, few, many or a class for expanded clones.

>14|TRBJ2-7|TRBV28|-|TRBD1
TGTGCCAGCAGTTCTGGACAGGGCCCCTACGAGCAGTACTTC
CASSSGQGPYEQYF
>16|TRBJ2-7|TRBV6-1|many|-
TGTGCCAGCGAAAGGCAGGGAACCCTGAGCTCCTACGAGCAGTACTTC
CASERQGTLSSYEQYF
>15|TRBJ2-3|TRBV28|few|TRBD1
TGTGCCTCGCGTGGAGACAGGGGGTTTACGGATACGCAGTATTTT
CASRGDRGFTDTQYF
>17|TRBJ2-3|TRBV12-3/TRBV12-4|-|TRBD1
TGTGCCAGCAGCGTCAGGACAGGGGACACCGGGAGAGATACGCAGTATTTT
CASSVRTGDTGRDTQYF
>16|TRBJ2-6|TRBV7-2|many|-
TGTGCCAGCAGCTTAGTGGGCAGGGCTGGGGCCAACGTCCTGACTTTC
CASSLVGRAGANVLTF
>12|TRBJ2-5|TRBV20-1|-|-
TGCAGTGCAACGACCAGTTTCGAGACCCAGTACTTC
CSATTSFETQYF
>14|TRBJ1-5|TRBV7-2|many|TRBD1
TGTGCCAGCAGCTTAAGACAGGGGGATCAGCCCCAGCATTTT
CASSLRQGDQPQHF
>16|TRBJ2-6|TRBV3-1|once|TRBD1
TGTGCCAGCAGCCACCGACAGGGGGCTGGGGCCAACGTCCTGACTTTC
CASSHRQGAGANVLTF
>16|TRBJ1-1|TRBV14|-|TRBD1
TGTGCCAGCAGCCAGAGGACAGGGGGACCGAACACTGAAGCTTTCTTT
CASSQRTGGPNTEAFF
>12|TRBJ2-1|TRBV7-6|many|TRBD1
TGTGCCAGCAGCAATACAGGGGTGTTGCAGTTCTTC
CASSNTGVLQFF
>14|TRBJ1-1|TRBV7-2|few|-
TGTGCCAGCAGAAAGGGGGTCGGGCGCACTGAAGCTTTCTTT
CASRKGVGRTEAFF
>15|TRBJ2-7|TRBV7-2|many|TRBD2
TGTGCCAGCAGCGATAGCGGGAGGACCTCCTACGAGCAGTACTTC
CASSDSGRTSYEQYF
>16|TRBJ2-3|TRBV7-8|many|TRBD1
TGTGCCAGCAGCTCCAAAGCCGGGACAGGGCCAGATACGCAGTATTTT
CASSSKAGTGPDTQYF
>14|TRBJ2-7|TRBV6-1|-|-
TGTGCCAGCAGTACCCGGGACACCTCCTACGAGCAGTACTTC
CASSTRDTSYEQYF
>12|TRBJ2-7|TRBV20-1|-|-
TGCAGTGCTTTTGGACGGAGAGACGAGCAGTACTTC
CSAFGRRDEQYF
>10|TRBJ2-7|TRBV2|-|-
TGTGCCAGCGGGACGATCGAGCAGTACTTC
CASGTIEQYF
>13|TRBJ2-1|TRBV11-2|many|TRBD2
TGTGCCAGCTTAGCGGGGGCTGGGAATGAGCAGTTCTTC
CASLAGAGNEQFF
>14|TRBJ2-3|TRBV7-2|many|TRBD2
TGTGCCAGCAGCTTAGATCGGGGGGTGGATACGCAGTATTTT
CASSLDRGVDTQYF
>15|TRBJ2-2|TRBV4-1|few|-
TGCGCCAGCAGCCAGAGGGGGGCATACACCGGGGAGCTGTTTTTT
CASSQRGAYTGELFF
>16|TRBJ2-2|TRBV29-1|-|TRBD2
TGCAGCGTTTATAGGGGTACTAGCGGAGACACCGGGGAGCTGTTTTTT
CSVYRGTSGDTGELFF
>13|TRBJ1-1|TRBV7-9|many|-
TGTGCCAGCAGCGCGACAGGGAACACTGAAGCTTTCTTT
CASSATGNTEAFF
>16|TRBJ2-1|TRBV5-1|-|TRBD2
TGCGCCAGCAGCTTGGATGGGACTAGCGGTTACAATGAGCAGTTCTTC
CASSLDGTSGYNEQFF
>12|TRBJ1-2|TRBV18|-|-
TGTGCCAGCTCACCAGATCAGTTTGGCTACACCTTC
CASSPDQFGYTF
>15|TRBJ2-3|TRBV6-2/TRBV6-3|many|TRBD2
TGTGCCAGCACCCCGGGACTAGCGGAGTCAGATACGCAGTATTTT
CASTPGLAESDTQYF
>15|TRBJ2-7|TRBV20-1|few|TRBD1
TGCAGTGCTAGAGATCCAGGGACAGTAGACTACGAGCAGTACTTC
CSARDPGTVDYEQYF
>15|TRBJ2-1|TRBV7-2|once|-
TGTGCCAGCAGCTTAGGCTCTACCCCTCTCAATGAGCAGTTCTTC
CASSLGSTPLNEQFF
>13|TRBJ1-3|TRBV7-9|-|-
TGTGCCAGCAGCTTCCGGACTGGAAACACCATATATTTT
CASSFRTGNTIYF
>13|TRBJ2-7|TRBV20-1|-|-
TGCAGTGCTAGCCCCCAGAACCCCTACGAGCAGTACTTC
CSASPQNPYEQYF
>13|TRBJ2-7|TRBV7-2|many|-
TGTGCCAGCAGCTTCCAACCCCCGAACGAGCAGTACTTC
CASSFQPPNEQYF
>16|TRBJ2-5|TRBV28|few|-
TGTGCCAGCAGTTTATCCCTAGCGCCGAACCAAGAGACCCAGTACTTC
CASSLSLAPNQETQYF
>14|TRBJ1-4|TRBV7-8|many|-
TGTGCCAGCAGCCAAGGGGCGATTGGAGAAAAACTGTTTTTT
CASSQGAIGEKLFF
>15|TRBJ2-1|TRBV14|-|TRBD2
TGTGCCAGCAGCTCGGGACTAGCGGGAGTCAATGAGCAGTTCTTC
CASSSGLAGVNEQFF
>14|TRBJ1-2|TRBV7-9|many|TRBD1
TGTGCCAGCACCTCCTTCGGACAGGGCTATGGCTACACCTTC
CASTSFGQGYGYTF
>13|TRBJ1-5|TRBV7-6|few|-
TGTGCCAGCAGCCCTCGAGGGGGTGGGCCCCAGCATTTT
CASSPRGGGPQHF
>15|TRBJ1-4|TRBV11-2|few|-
TGTGCCAGCAGACGGCAGTTCTTAACTAATGAAAAACTGTTTTTT
CASRRQFLTNEKLFF
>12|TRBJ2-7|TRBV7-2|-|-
TGTGCCAGCAGCGGGGGAATCGACGAGCAGTACTTC
CASSGGIDEQYF
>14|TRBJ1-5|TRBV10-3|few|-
TGTGCCATCAGTTCCGGACAGAGCAATCAGCCCCAGCATTTT
CAISSGQSNQPQHF
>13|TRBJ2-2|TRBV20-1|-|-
TGCAGTGCCGCTCGGTCGAACACCGGGGAGCTGTTTTTT
CSAARSNTGELFF
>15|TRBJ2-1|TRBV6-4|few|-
TGTGCCAGCAGCCTCCTCGCGGGGTCTGGTAATGAGCAGTTCTTC
CASSLLAGSGNEQFF
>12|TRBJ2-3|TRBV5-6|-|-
TGTGCCAGCAGCTTTGGGTCAGATACGCAGTATTTT
CASSFGSDTQYF
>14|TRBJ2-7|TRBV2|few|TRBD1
TGTGCCAGCACCTTGGACAGGCCTGCCTACGAGCAGTACTTC
CASTLDRPAYEQYF
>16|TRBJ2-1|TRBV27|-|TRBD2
TGTGCCAGCAGTCTAGCGGGAGGGCCCTCCTACAATGAGCAGTTCTTC
CASSLAGGPSYNEQFF